Listed below are T cell receptor beta chains from one sample, sequenced in a study of T cell responses to AZD1222 COVID-19 vaccine. Here immunoSEQ multiplex PCR was the method, and the copy in TCRdb shows in-frame clones only, minus some. The table has around 120,000 clones, over 80% seen once; the top ten hold 13% to 15%. Sequencing was performed on peripheral blood, taken on day 0 of AZD1222 vaccination. These receptors all stem from an adult in good health. Both conserved end residues are part of each CDR3. Fields, in order: clone size, D gene, V gene, CDR3 length, J gene, CDR3 DNA, CDR3 protein. D genes are given only for firm matches. A row's size may be missing; if present it is once, few, many or a size class.

clone size: NA
D gene: NA
V gene: TRBV5-1
CDR3 length: 16
J gene: TRBJ1-1
CDR3 DNA: TGCGCCAGCAGCCCTTTCGCCAGTGTACCGAACACTGAAGCTTTCTTT
CDR3 protein: CASSPFASVPNTEAFF

clone size: NA
D gene: TRBD1
V gene: TRBV19
CDR3 length: 15
J gene: TRBJ1-4
CDR3 DNA: TGTGCCAGTACTAATCCCCGGACAGGCAGTGAAAAACTGTTTTTT
CDR3 protein: CASTNPRTGSEKLFF

clone size: NA
D gene: NA
V gene: TRBV7-8
CDR3 length: 14
J gene: TRBJ1-1
CDR3 DNA: TGTGCCAGCAGCACTGGGACGGGGAACACTGAAGCTTTCTTT
CDR3 protein: CASSTGTGNTEAFF

clone size: NA
D gene: NA
V gene: TRBV27
CDR3 length: 16
J gene: TRBJ1-5
CDR3 DNA: TGTGCCAGCAGTTTATATGGTGGGGGTCGGGAGCAGCCCCAGCATTTT
CDR3 protein: CASSLYGGGREQPQHF

clone size: NA
D gene: NA
V gene: TRBV18
CDR3 length: 17
J gene: TRBJ2-7
CDR3 DNA: TGTGCCAGCTCACCAAATCGCGTGGGCCGATACTCCTACGAGCAGTACTTC
CDR3 protein: CASSPNRVGRYSYEQYF

clone size: NA
D gene: NA
V gene: TRBV11-2
CDR3 length: 11
J gene: TRBJ1-1
CDR3 DNA: TGTGCCAGCAGCTTAGGTAACCCAGCTTTCTTT
CDR3 protein: CASSLGNPAFF

clone size: NA
D gene: TRBD2
V gene: TRBV5-8
CDR3 length: 14
J gene: TRBJ2-1
CDR3 DNA: TGTGCCAGCACTCTAGCGGGAGGGGCTGATGAGCAGTTCTTC
CDR3 protein: CASTLAGGADEQFF

clone size: NA
D gene: TRBD1
V gene: TRBV11-2
CDR3 length: 15
J gene: TRBJ1-4
CDR3 DNA: TGTGCCAGCAGCCGAAACCAGGGGGCAGAAGAAAAACTGTTTTTT
CDR3 protein: CASSRNQGAEEKLFF

clone size: once
D gene: NA
V gene: TRBV28
CDR3 length: 16
J gene: TRBJ1-2
CDR3 DNA: TGTGCCAGCAGTTCCCATGCCGGTCGGGGTGACTATGGCTACACCTTC
CDR3 protein: CASSSHAGRGDYGYTF

clone size: NA
D gene: TRBD2
V gene: TRBV11-2
CDR3 length: 17
J gene: TRBJ2-1
CDR3 DNA: TGTGCCAGCAGGGGACTAGCGGGACTAAGCTCCTACAATGAGCAGTTCTTC
CDR3 protein: CASRGLAGLSSYNEQFF

clone size: NA
D gene: NA
V gene: TRBV29-1
CDR3 length: 13
J gene: TRBJ1-4
CDR3 DNA: TGCAGCGCCGCCGGGGGGCCCAATGAAAAACTGTTTTTT
CDR3 protein: CSAAGGPNEKLFF

clone size: NA
D gene: NA
V gene: TRBV5-5
CDR3 length: 12
J gene: TRBJ2-2
CDR3 DNA: TGTGCCAGCAGCTCCCCGACCGGGGAGCTGTTTTTT
CDR3 protein: CASSSPTGELFF

clone size: NA
D gene: NA
V gene: TRBV27
CDR3 length: 13
J gene: TRBJ1-4
CDR3 DNA: TGTGCCAGCAGTTTATCGCTGGGAGATGCACTGTTTTTT
CDR3 protein: CASSLSLGDALFF

clone size: NA
D gene: NA
V gene: TRBV15
CDR3 length: 13
J gene: TRBJ2-7
CDR3 DNA: TGTGCCACCAGCAGAGTAAATTGGCGCGAGCAGTACTTC
CDR3 protein: CATSRVNWREQYF

clone size: NA
D gene: TRBD1
V gene: TRBV6-5
CDR3 length: 15
J gene: TRBJ1-2
CDR3 DNA: TGTGCCAGCAGTTACTTGGGGACAGGGGTGCATGGCTACACCTTC
CDR3 protein: CASSYLGTGVHGYTF

clone size: NA
D gene: NA
V gene: TRBV6-5
CDR3 length: 13
J gene: TRBJ1-5
CDR3 DNA: TGTGCCAGCAGTTACGATGGGAGCCAGCCCCAGCATTTT
CDR3 protein: CASSYDGSQPQHF

clone size: NA
D gene: NA
V gene: TRBV11-2
CDR3 length: 12
J gene: TRBJ1-1
CDR3 DNA: TGTGCCAGCAGCTTTTCGGACACTGAAGCTTTCTTT
CDR3 protein: CASSFSDTEAFF

clone size: NA
D gene: NA
V gene: TRBV27
CDR3 length: 12
J gene: TRBJ1-2
CDR3 DNA: TGTGCCAGCAGTACAGGTTGGGGTGGCTACACCTTC
CDR3 protein: CASSTGWGGYTF

clone size: NA
D gene: NA
V gene: TRBV5-4
CDR3 length: 15
J gene: TRBJ2-7
CDR3 DNA: TGTGCCAGCAGCTTGGGTGTTAGCGGCTCCTACGAGCAGTACTTC
CDR3 protein: CASSLGVSGSYEQYF

clone size: NA
D gene: TRBD1
V gene: TRBV4-3
CDR3 length: 17
J gene: TRBJ2-7
CDR3 DNA: TGCGCCAGCAGCCAAGATGGGACAGGGTCCCACTCCTACGAGCAGTACTTC
CDR3 protein: CASSQDGTGSHSYEQYF

clone size: NA
D gene: TRBD1
V gene: TRBV6-6
CDR3 length: 13
J gene: TRBJ1-1
CDR3 DNA: TGTGCCAGCACCGGACAGGCGAACACTGAAGCTTTCTTT
CDR3 protein: CASTGQANTEAFF

clone size: NA
D gene: NA
V gene: TRBV6-5
CDR3 length: 14
J gene: TRBJ2-7
CDR3 DNA: TGTGCCAGCAGTTACTCGACGGGAAGTCGTGAGCAGTACTTC
CDR3 protein: CASSYSTGSREQYF

clone size: NA
D gene: NA
V gene: TRBV2
CDR3 length: 15
J gene: TRBJ2-7
CDR3 DNA: TGTGCCAGCAGTGAAATCTCTCAGAAAGGCTACGAGCAGTACTTC
CDR3 protein: CASSEISQKGYEQYF

clone size: NA
D gene: TRBD2
V gene: TRBV9
CDR3 length: 19
J gene: TRBJ2-5
CDR3 DNA: TGTGCCAGCAGCGCTGACCTCACTAGCGGGGGGGCCGGTATTGAGACCCAGTACTTC
CDR3 protein: CASSADLTSGGAGIETQYF

clone size: NA
D gene: NA
V gene: TRBV28
CDR3 length: 12
J gene: TRBJ2-3
CDR3 DNA: TGTGCCAGCAGGGGTAGCACAGATACGCAGTATTTT
CDR3 protein: CASRGSTDTQYF

clone size: NA
D gene: NA
V gene: TRBV3-1/TRBV3-2
CDR3 length: 16
J gene: TRBJ1-1
CDR3 DNA: TGTGCCAGCAGCCAAGCCCCGGGACCTCAGGTAGCTGAAGCTTTCTTT
CDR3 protein: CASSQAPGPQVAEAFF

clone size: NA
D gene: TRBD1
V gene: TRBV29-1
CDR3 length: 14
J gene: TRBJ1-2
CDR3 DNA: TGCAGCGTTGAACACAGGGGCCTACTCTATGGCTACACCTTC
CDR3 protein: CSVEHRGLLYGYTF

clone size: NA
D gene: TRBD1
V gene: TRBV5-1
CDR3 length: 13
J gene: TRBJ2-5
CDR3 DNA: TGCGCCAGCAGCCCGGGACAGGTGGAAACCCAGTACTTC
CDR3 protein: CASSPGQVETQYF

clone size: NA
D gene: TRBD2
V gene: TRBV27
CDR3 length: 14
J gene: TRBJ2-1
CDR3 DNA: TGTGCCAGCAGCCCGACTAGCGGGGGCCATGAGCAGTTCTTC
CDR3 protein: CASSPTSGGHEQFF

clone size: NA
D gene: NA
V gene: TRBV30
CDR3 length: 13
J gene: TRBJ1-2
CDR3 DNA: TGTGCCTGGACCGGCGGGGCTAACTATGGCTACACCTTC
CDR3 protein: CAWTGGANYGYTF

clone size: once
D gene: NA
V gene: TRBV19
CDR3 length: 15
J gene: TRBJ1-1
CDR3 DNA: TGTGCCAGTAGTATAGTAGGAGGCTTGAACACTGAAGCTTTCTTT
CDR3 protein: CASSIVGGLNTEAFF

clone size: NA
D gene: NA
V gene: TRBV10-2
CDR3 length: 14
J gene: TRBJ1-3
CDR3 DNA: TGCGCCAGCAGTGATAGGGGATCTGGAAACACCATATATTTT
CDR3 protein: CASSDRGSGNTIYF

clone size: NA
D gene: NA
V gene: TRBV5-6
CDR3 length: 15
J gene: TRBJ2-1
CDR3 DNA: TGTGCCAGCAGCTCCCGGGACCGGGAAGGGGATGAGCAGTTCTTC
CDR3 protein: CASSSRDREGDEQFF

clone size: NA
D gene: NA
V gene: TRBV5-1
CDR3 length: 15
J gene: TRBJ1-3
CDR3 DNA: TGCGCCAGTACCCCGGACGGAAACTCTGGAAACACCATATATTTT
CDR3 protein: CASTPDGNSGNTIYF

clone size: NA
D gene: NA
V gene: TRBV27
CDR3 length: 15
J gene: TRBJ1-6
CDR3 DNA: TGTGCCAGCAGTTCCCAACAGGGTTTCGCTTCACCCCTCCACTTT
CDR3 protein: CASSSQQGFASPLHF

clone size: NA
D gene: TRBD1
V gene: TRBV2
CDR3 length: 18
J gene: TRBJ1-1
CDR3 DNA: TGTGCCAGCATGGAGGTTCCCGGGACAGGGATCGGGAACACTGAAGCTTTCTTT
CDR3 protein: CASMEVPGTGIGNTEAFF

clone size: NA
D gene: NA
V gene: TRBV25-1
CDR3 length: 16
J gene: TRBJ1-2
CDR3 DNA: TGTGCCAGCAGTGAATATCAGGCGGGCCGCTCATATGGCTACACCTTC
CDR3 protein: CASSEYQAGRSYGYTF

clone size: NA
D gene: NA
V gene: TRBV19
CDR3 length: 14
J gene: TRBJ1-2
CDR3 DNA: TGTGCCAGTAGTATAGAGAGCGGGGAGAGTGGCTACACCTTC
CDR3 protein: CASSIESGESGYTF

clone size: NA
D gene: TRBD2
V gene: TRBV11-2
CDR3 length: 17
J gene: TRBJ2-1
CDR3 DNA: TGTGCCAGCAGCTTAGTTCTGCGGGGGGGGGCCTACAATGAGCAGTTCTTC
CDR3 protein: CASSLVLRGGAYNEQFF

clone size: NA
D gene: TRBD1
V gene: TRBV25-1
CDR3 length: 16
J gene: TRBJ1-2
CDR3 DNA: TGTGCCAGCAGTGAATACCCAGGGACAGGGGAGCATGGCTACACCTTC
CDR3 protein: CASSEYPGTGEHGYTF

clone size: NA
D gene: NA
V gene: TRBV19
CDR3 length: 15
J gene: TRBJ2-3
CDR3 DNA: TGTGCCACCCGCCCGACGAGGCAAAGCCCAGATACGCAGTATTTT
CDR3 protein: CATRPTRQSPDTQYF

clone size: NA
D gene: TRBD1
V gene: TRBV7-9
CDR3 length: 16
J gene: TRBJ2-3
CDR3 DNA: TGTGCCAGCAGCTTTACTCTGACAGGGGGCCAAGTAGCGCAGTATTTT
CDR3 protein: CASSFTLTGGQVAQYF

clone size: once
D gene: TRBD2
V gene: TRBV5-1
CDR3 length: 14
J gene: TRBJ2-3
CDR3 DNA: TGCGCCAGCAGCTTGTCGGGGGGGTCAGATACGCAGTATTTT
CDR3 protein: CASSLSGGSDTQYF

clone size: NA
D gene: TRBD2
V gene: TRBV2
CDR3 length: 13
J gene: TRBJ2-1
CDR3 DNA: TGTGCCAGCGTAGTAGGGGAGGGCAATGAGCAGTTCTTC
CDR3 protein: CASVVGEGNEQFF

clone size: NA
D gene: NA
V gene: TRBV27
CDR3 length: 15
J gene: TRBJ2-1
CDR3 DNA: TGTGCCAGCAGTTTCCAGGGGATACTGAACAATGAGCAGTTCTTC
CDR3 protein: CASSFQGILNNEQFF

clone size: NA
D gene: NA
V gene: TRBV5-1
CDR3 length: 16
J gene: TRBJ2-7
CDR3 DNA: TGCGCCAGCAGCTCAGGGGGGCAGGCCCTCGCCTACGAGCAGTACTTC
CDR3 protein: CASSSGGQALAYEQYF

clone size: NA
D gene: NA
V gene: TRBV5-4
CDR3 length: 14
J gene: TRBJ2-7
CDR3 DNA: TGTGCCAGCAGCTTCGAGGGTCGGTCCCTAGGGCAGTACTTC
CDR3 protein: CASSFEGRSLGQYF

clone size: NA
D gene: NA
V gene: TRBV20-1
CDR3 length: 10
J gene: TRBJ2-7
CDR3 DNA: TGCAGTGCTATATCCTACGAGCAGTACTTC
CDR3 protein: CSAISYEQYF